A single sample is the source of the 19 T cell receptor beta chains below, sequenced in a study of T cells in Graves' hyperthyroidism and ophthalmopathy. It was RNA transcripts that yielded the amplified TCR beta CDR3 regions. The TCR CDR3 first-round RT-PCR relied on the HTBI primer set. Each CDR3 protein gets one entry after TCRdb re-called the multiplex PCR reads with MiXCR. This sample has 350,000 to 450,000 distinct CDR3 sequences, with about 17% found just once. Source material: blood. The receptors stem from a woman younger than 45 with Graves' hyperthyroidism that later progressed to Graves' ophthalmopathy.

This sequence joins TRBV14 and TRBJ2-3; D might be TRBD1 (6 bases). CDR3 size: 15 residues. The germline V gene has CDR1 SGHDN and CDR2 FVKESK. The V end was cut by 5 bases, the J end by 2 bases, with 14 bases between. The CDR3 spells CASSVWDMDTDTQYF. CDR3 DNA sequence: TGTGCCAGCAGCGTCTGGGACATGGACACAGATACGCAGTATTTT.

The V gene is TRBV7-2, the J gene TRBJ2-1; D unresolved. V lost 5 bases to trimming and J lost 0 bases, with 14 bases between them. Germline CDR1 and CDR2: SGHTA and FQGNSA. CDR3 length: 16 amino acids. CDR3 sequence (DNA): TGTGCCAGCAGCCCCTCGGGTCTGAACTCCTACAATGAGCAGTTCTTC. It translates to CASSPSGLNSYNEQFF.

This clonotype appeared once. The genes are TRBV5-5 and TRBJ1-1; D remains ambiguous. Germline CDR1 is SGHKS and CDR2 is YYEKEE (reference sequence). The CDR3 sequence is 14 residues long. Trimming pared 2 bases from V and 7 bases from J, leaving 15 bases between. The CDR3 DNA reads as TGTGCCAGCAGCTTTCGGGGTAGGACCCGTGAAGCTTTCTTT. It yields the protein CASSFRGRTREAFF.

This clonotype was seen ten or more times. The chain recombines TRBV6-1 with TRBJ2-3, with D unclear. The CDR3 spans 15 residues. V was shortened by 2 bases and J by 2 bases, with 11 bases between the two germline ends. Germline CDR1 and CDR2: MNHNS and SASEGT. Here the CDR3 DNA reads TGTGCCAGCAGTGAAATGATGGTAGCCACAGATACGCAGTATTTT. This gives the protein CASSEMMVATDTQYF.

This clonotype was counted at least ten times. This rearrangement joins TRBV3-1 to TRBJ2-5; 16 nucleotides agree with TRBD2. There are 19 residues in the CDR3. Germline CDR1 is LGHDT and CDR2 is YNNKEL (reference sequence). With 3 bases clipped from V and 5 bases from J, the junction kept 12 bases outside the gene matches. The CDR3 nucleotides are TGTGCCAGCAGCCACCGTCCGGGACTAGCGGGGGGGTCTTTGGAGACCCAGTACTTC. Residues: CASSHRPGLAGGSLETQYF.

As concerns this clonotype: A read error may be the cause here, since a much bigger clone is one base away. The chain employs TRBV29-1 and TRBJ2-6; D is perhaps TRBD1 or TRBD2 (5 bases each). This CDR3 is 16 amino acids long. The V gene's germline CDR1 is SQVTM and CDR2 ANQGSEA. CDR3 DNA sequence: TGCAACGTTGCTACGGGGCCTCCCTCTGGGGCCAACGTCCTGACTTTC. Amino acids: CNVATGPPSGANVLTF.

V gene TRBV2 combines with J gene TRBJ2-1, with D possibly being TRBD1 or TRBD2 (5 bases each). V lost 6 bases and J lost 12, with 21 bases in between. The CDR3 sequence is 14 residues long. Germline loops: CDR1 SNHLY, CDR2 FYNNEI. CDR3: CASSRDGYYEGQFF. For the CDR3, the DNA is TGTGCCAGCAGCCGGGACGGATACTACGAGGGGCAGTTCTTC.

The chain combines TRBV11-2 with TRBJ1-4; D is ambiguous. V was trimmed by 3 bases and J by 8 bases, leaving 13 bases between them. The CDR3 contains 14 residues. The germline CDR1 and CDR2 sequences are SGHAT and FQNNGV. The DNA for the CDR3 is TGTGCCAGCAGCTTTGCGGGGTTCGGCGAAAAACTGTTTTTT. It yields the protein CASSFAGFGEKLFF.

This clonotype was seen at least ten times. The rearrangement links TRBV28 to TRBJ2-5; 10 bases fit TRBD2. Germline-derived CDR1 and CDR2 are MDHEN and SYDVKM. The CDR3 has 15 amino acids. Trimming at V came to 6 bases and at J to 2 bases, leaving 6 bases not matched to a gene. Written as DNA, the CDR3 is TGTGCCAGCAGACAGCGGGGGGGGCTTCAAGAGACCCAGTACTTC. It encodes CASRQRGGLQETQYF.

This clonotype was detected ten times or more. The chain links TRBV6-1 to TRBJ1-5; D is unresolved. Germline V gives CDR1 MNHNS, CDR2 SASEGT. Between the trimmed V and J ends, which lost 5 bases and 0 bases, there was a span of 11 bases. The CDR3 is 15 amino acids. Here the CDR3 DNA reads TGTGCCAGCAGTATAACCCAGTATAGCAATCAGCCCCAGCATTTT. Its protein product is CASSITQYSNQPQHF.

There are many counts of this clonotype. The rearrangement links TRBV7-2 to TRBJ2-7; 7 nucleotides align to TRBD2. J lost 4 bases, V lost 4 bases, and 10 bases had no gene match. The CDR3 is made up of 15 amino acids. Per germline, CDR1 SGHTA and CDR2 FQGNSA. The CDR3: CASSWVGRGNYEQYF. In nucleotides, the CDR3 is TGTGCCAGCAGCTGGGTTGGGAGGGGTAATTACGAGCAGTACTTC.

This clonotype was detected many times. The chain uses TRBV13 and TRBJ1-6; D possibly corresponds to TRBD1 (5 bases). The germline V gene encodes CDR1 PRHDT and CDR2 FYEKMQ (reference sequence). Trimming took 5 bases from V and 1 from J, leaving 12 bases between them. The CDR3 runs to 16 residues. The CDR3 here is CASSQGGVSYNSPLHF. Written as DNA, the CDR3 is TGTGCCAGCAGCCAGGGCGGGGTGTCCTATAATTCACCCCTCCACTTT. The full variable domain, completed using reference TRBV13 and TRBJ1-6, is AAGVIQSPRHLIKEKRETATLKCYPIPRHDTVYWYQQGPGQDPQFLISFYEKMQSDKGSIPDRFSAQQFSDYHSELNMSSLELGDSALYFCASSQGGVSYNSPLHFGNGTRLTVT.

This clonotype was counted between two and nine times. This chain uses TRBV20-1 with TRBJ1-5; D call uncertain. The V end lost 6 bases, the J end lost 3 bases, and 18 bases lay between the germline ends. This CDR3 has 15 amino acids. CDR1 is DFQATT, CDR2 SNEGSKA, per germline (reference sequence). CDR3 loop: CSANPDGELNQPQHF. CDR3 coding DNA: TGCAGTGCCAATCCCGACGGGGAACTCAATCAGCCCCAGCATTTT.

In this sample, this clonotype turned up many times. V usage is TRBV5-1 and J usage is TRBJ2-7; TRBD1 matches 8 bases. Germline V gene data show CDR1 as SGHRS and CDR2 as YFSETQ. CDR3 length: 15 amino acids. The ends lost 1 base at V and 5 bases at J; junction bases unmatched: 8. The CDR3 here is CASSLQGAILNEQYF. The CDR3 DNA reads TGCGCCAGCAGCTTGCAGGGGGCAATTCTGAACGAGCAGTACTTC.

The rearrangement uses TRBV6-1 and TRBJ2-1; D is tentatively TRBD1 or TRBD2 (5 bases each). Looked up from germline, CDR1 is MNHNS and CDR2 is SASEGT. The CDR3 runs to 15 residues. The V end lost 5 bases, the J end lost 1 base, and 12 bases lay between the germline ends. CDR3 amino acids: CASSLGPVSYNEQFF. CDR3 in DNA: TGTGCCAGCAGTTTGGGACCGGTGTCCTACAATGAGCAGTTCTTC.

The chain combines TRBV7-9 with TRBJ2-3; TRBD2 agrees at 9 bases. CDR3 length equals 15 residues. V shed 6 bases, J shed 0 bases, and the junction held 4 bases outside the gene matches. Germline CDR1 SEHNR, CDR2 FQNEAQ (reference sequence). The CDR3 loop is CASRYLAGSTDTQYF. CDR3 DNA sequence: TGTGCCAGCAGGTATCTAGCGGGGAGCACAGATACGCAGTATTTT.

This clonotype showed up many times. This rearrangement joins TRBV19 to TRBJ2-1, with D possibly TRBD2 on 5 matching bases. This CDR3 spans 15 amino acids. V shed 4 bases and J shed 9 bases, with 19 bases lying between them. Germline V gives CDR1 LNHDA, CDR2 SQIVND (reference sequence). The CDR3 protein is CASSNNPLARGEQFF. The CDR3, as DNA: TGTGCCAGTAGTAACAACCCCCTAGCTCGCGGTGAGCAGTTCTTC.

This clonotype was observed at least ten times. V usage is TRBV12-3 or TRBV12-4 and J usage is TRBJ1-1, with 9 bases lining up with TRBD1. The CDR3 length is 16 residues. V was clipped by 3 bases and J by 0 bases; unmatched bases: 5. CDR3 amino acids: CASSLGQGEVNTEAFF. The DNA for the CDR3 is TGTGCCAGCAGTTTGGGACAGGGAGAGGTGAACACTGAAGCTTTCTTT.

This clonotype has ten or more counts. This chain's CDR3 is CASSLSDIRDTQYF. CDR3 coding DNA: TGTGCCAGCAGTCTCTCAGACATCAGAGATACGCAGTATTTT. The chain has TRBV27 and TRBJ2-3; D unresolved. V lost 5 bases and J lost 5, with 14 bases in between. Looked up from germline, CDR1 is MNHEY and CDR2 is SMNVEV (reference sequence). The CDR3 length is 14 residues.